A selection of T cell receptor beta chains follows, all from one sample in a study of shared clonotypes between healthy human individuals. Here immunoSEQ multiplex PCR was the method, and the copy in TCRdb shows in-frame clones only, minus some. The sample holds about 1.5 million clones; 95% to 99% are singletons and the top ten take roughly 0.45%. The material sequenced was naive CD4+ T cells sorted from blood. The receptor source for this set is a man under 40 in good health. The CDR3 runs from the conserved cysteine through the conserved F or W. The D gene is left open where the match is weak. Expanded clones get a size class; other rows say once, few or many, or leave the size out.

CDR3nt: TGTGCCAGCAGTGGCTTATTCAATGGCTACACCTTC
CDR3aa: CASSGLFNGYTF
d_gene: -
abundance: once
j_gene: TRBJ1-2
v_gene: TRBV6-1

CDR3nt: TGTGCCAGCAGTGAAATCAGTTACTACACCTTC
CDR3aa: CASSEISYYTF
d_gene: -
abundance: -
j_gene: TRBJ1-2
v_gene: TRBV2

CDR3nt: TGTGCCAGCACCCCGGACCGGGGAACCTACGAGCAGTACTTC
CDR3aa: CASTPDRGTYEQYF
d_gene: -
abundance: -
j_gene: TRBJ2-7
v_gene: TRBV11-3

CDR3nt: TGTGCCAGCAGTGATGATCTCCTCAATGAGCAGTTCTTC
CDR3aa: CASSDDLLNEQFF
d_gene: -
abundance: -
j_gene: TRBJ2-1
v_gene: TRBV2

CDR3nt: TGTGCCAGCAGTTACGGGACTACAAACTACGAGCAGTACTTC
CDR3aa: CASSYGTTNYEQYF
d_gene: TRBD2
abundance: -
j_gene: TRBJ2-7
v_gene: TRBV6-5

CDR3nt: TGTGCCAGCAGCTTGGTCGGGACAGGGGTCCACGAGCAGTACTTC
CDR3aa: CASSLVGTGVHEQYF
d_gene: TRBD1
abundance: -
j_gene: TRBJ2-7
v_gene: TRBV5-4

CDR3nt: TGTGCCAGCAGCCAGGGGGCCTTGGGGACTGAAGCTTTCTTT
CDR3aa: CASSQGALGTEAFF
d_gene: TRBD1
abundance: -
j_gene: TRBJ1-1
v_gene: TRBV28

CDR3nt: TGTGCCAGCTCACCGGGACAGGGTTACAGCAATCAGCCCCAGCATTTT
CDR3aa: CASSPGQGYSNQPQHF
d_gene: TRBD1
abundance: -
j_gene: TRBJ1-5
v_gene: TRBV18

CDR3nt: TGCGCCAGCAGTGAAGCGGGAGCCCTCCGGGAGACCCAGTACTTC
CDR3aa: CASSEAGALRETQYF
d_gene: TRBD2
abundance: -
j_gene: TRBJ2-5
v_gene: TRBV10-1

CDR3nt: TGTGCCAGCAGTGGGCAGGCCAGCTCCTACAATGAGCAGTTCTTC
CDR3aa: CASSGQASSYNEQFF
d_gene: -
abundance: -
j_gene: TRBJ2-1
v_gene: TRBV11-3

CDR3nt: TGTGCTAGTGGTTTGGGTCTGACAGAGAACACTGAAGCTTTCTTT
CDR3aa: CASGLGLTENTEAFF
d_gene: -
abundance: once
j_gene: TRBJ1-1
v_gene: TRBV12-5

CDR3nt: TGTGCCAGCAGTTTACTAGCGGGACCCTCCTACGAGCAGTACTTC
CDR3aa: CASSLLAGPSYEQYF
d_gene: TRBD2
abundance: -
j_gene: TRBJ2-7
v_gene: TRBV28

CDR3nt: TGTGCCAGCAGCTTAGGGACTAGCGGGAGAGTTTACGAGCAGTACTTC
CDR3aa: CASSLGTSGRVYEQYF
d_gene: TRBD2
abundance: -
j_gene: TRBJ2-7
v_gene: TRBV11-2

CDR3nt: TGCAGCGTTGTTGTGGCTGACCTAGGGGGAAATCAGCCCCAGCATTTT
CDR3aa: CSVVVADLGGNQPQHF
d_gene: -
abundance: -
j_gene: TRBJ1-5
v_gene: TRBV29-1

CDR3nt: TGTGCCAGCAGCGTAGGCGATTCCTACAATGAGCAGTTCTTC
CDR3aa: CASSVGDSYNEQFF
d_gene: -
abundance: -
j_gene: TRBJ2-1
v_gene: TRBV9

CDR3nt: TGTGCCAGCAGCAGTGGGCCCGTCGAGACCCAGTACTTC
CDR3aa: CASSSGPVETQYF
d_gene: -
abundance: -
j_gene: TRBJ2-5
v_gene: TRBV5-5

CDR3nt: TGTGCCAGCTCACCTGGCGCCTCCAGCTCTGGAAACACCATATATTTT
CDR3aa: CASSPGASSSGNTIYF
d_gene: -
abundance: -
j_gene: TRBJ1-3
v_gene: TRBV18

CDR3nt: TGTGCCAGCAGCCCCCGGCTTATACAAAGCTCCTACAATGAGCAGTTCTTC
CDR3aa: CASSPRLIQSSYNEQFF
d_gene: -
abundance: -
j_gene: TRBJ2-1
v_gene: TRBV7-7

CDR3nt: TGTGCCAGCAGTCCCTTAATAGGGCTCACTGAAGCTTTCTTT
CDR3aa: CASSPLIGLTEAFF
d_gene: -
abundance: -
j_gene: TRBJ1-1
v_gene: TRBV6-1

CDR3nt: TGTGCCAGCAGTTACTCGCGGACAGGGAGAGAGACCCAGTACTTC
CDR3aa: CASSYSRTGRETQYF
d_gene: TRBD1
abundance: -
j_gene: TRBJ2-5
v_gene: TRBV6-5

CDR3nt: TGTGCCAGCAGTTACTCCGGTCAGAGCTCCTACGAGCAGTACTTC
CDR3aa: CASSYSGQSSYEQYF
d_gene: -
abundance: -
j_gene: TRBJ2-7
v_gene: TRBV6-5

CDR3nt: TGCGCCAGCAGTCTCCGGGGCTTGGACTATGGCTACACCTTC
CDR3aa: CASSLRGLDYGYTF
d_gene: -
abundance: -
j_gene: TRBJ1-2
v_gene: TRBV23-1